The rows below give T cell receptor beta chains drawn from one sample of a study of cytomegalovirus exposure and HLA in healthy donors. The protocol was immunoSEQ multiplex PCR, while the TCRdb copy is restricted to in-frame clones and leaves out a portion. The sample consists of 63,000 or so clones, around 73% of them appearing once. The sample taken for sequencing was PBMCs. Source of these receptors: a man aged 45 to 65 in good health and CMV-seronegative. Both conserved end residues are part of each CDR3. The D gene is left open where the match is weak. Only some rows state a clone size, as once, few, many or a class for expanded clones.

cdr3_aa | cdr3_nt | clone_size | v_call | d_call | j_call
CSVEQDRNYGYTF | TGCAGCGTTGAACAAGACAGGAACTATGGCTACACCTTC | . | TRBV29-1 | . | TRBJ1-2
CASSQDRNTGELFF | TGCGCCAGCAGCCAAGACAGAAACACCGGGGAGCTGTTTTTT | . | TRBV4-1 | . | TRBJ2-2
CASSLGGMAEAFF | TGTGCCAGCAGTTTGGGGGGAATGGCTGAAGCTTTCTTT | . | TRBV27 | . | TRBJ1-1
CASASGGAGSPLHF | TGTGCTAGTGCCTCTGGGGGAGCGGGTTCACCCCTCCACTTT | . | TRBV12-5 | . | TRBJ1-6
CASSSDRGHYEQYF | TGTGCCAGCTCCTCAGACAGGGGCCACTACGAGCAGTACTTC | . | TRBV6-5 | TRBD1 | TRBJ2-7
CASSPRAGYSNQPQHF | TGTGCCAGCAGCCCGCGAGCAGGGTATAGCAATCAGCCCCAGCATTTT | . | TRBV6-6 | . | TRBJ1-5
CASRGQGGGETQYF | TGTGCCAGCCGGGGACAGGGCGGTGGCGAGACCCAGTACTTC | . | TRBV19 | TRBD1 | TRBJ2-5
CATSRVAGLLGLNEQYF | TGTGCCACCAGCAGAGTCGCAGGACTGCTTGGCTTAAACGAGCAGTACTTC | . | TRBV15 | . | TRBJ2-7
CASSPISRGTGELFF | TGTGCCAGCAGCCCCATCAGCAGGGGGACCGGGGAGCTGTTTTTT | . | TRBV7-3 | TRBD1 | TRBJ2-2
CASSLWEVGFGNTIYF | TGCGCCAGCAGCCTCTGGGAGGTGGGTTTTGGAAACACCATATATTTT | . | TRBV5-1 | . | TRBJ1-3
CASSVQGGSGNTIYF | TGTGCCAGTAGTGTACAGGGTGGATCTGGAAACACCATATATTTT | . | TRBV19 | . | TRBJ1-3
CASSQESHRELVTQYF | TGTGCCAGCAGCCAAGAGAGTCACAGGGAGCTTGTTACGCAGTATTTT | . | TRBV4-2 | . | TRBJ2-3
CASISGGAGTDTQYF | TGTGCCAGCATAAGCGGGGGGGCAGGGACAGATACGCAGTATTTT | . | TRBV6-1 | TRBD2 | TRBJ2-3
CASSQDMNNSPLHF | TGTGCCAGCAGCCAAGACATGAATAATTCACCCCTCCACTTT | . | TRBV7-8 | . | TRBJ1-6
CSVEARAGAYEQYF | TGCAGCGTTGAAGCCAGGGCGGGGGCTTACGAGCAGTACTTC | few | TRBV29-1 | . | TRBJ2-7
CASSVASVSTDTQYF | TGTGCCAGCAGCGTAGCTAGCGTGAGCACAGATACGCAGTATTTT | . | TRBV9 | . | TRBJ2-3
CATLSGAYNEQFF | TGTGCCACATTGTCGGGGGCCTACAATGAGCAGTTCTTC | . | TRBV6-5 | . | TRBJ2-1
CASSYDLGANYGYTF | TGTGCCAGCAGTTACGACCTGGGAGCTAACTATGGCTACACCTTC | . | TRBV6-5 | . | TRBJ1-2
CASSSGLAPTGELFF | TGCGCCAGCAGTAGCGGACTAGCTCCAACCGGGGAGCTGTTTTTT | . | TRBV10-1 | TRBD2 | TRBJ2-2
CASSVGQGLSEKLFF | TGTGCCAGCAGTGTCGGACAGGGGTTAAGTGAAAAACTGTTTTTT | . | TRBV2 | TRBD1 | TRBJ1-4
CAWRPGTGNTGELFF | TGTGCCTGGAGGCCAGGGACAGGGAACACCGGGGAGCTGTTTTTT | . | TRBV30 | TRBD1 | TRBJ2-2
CASSLGQGNQPQHF | TGTGCCAGCAGCTTAGGACAGGGGAATCAGCCCCAGCATTTT | medium-sized | TRBV11-2 | TRBD1 | TRBJ1-5
CASSEGVKNIQYF | TGTGCCAGCAGTGAAGGAGTCAAAAACATTCAGTACTTC | . | TRBV2 | . | TRBJ2-4
CASSPPPGEQYF | TGTGCCAGCTCACCACCCCCCGGCGAGCAGTACTTC | . | TRBV18 | . | TRBJ2-7
CASGDYSPETQYF | TGTGCTAGTGGTGACTACTCCCCAGAGACCCAGTACTTC | . | TRBV12-5 | . | TRBJ2-5
CASRDSNEKLFF | TGTGCCAGCAGGGACAGTAATGAAAAACTGTTTTTT | few | TRBV27 | . | TRBJ1-4
CAWSRGLSYEQYF | TGTGCCTGGAGTAGGGGTCTCTCCTACGAGCAGTACTTC | . | TRBV30 | . | TRBJ2-7
CTSSQERLAGVSTDTQYF | TGCACCAGCAGCCAAGAGAGGCTAGCGGGGGTTAGCACAGATACGCAGTATTTT | . | TRBV1 | . | TRBJ2-3
CASSFGQGRNTIYF | TGTGCCAGCAGTTTCGGACAGGGCCGAAACACCATATATTTT | . | TRBV6-5 | TRBD1 | TRBJ1-3
CASSLWRTATYNEQFF | TGTGCCAGCAGTTTATGGCGGACAGCAACCTACAATGAGCAGTTCTTC | once | TRBV27 | . | TRBJ2-1
CSAVQGYEQYF | TGCAGCGCCGTACAGGGGTACGAGCAGTACTTC | . | TRBV29-1 | TRBD1 | TRBJ2-7
CAWSVTGRANGYTF | TGTGCCTGGAGTGTAACGGGCAGGGCAAATGGCTACACCTTC | . | TRBV30 | . | TRBJ1-2
CASSFLRVLRTEAFF | TGTGCCAGCAGCTTCTTACGGGTGCTTCGAACTGAAGCTTTCTTT | . | TRBV7-3 | . | TRBJ1-1
CASIRDTGGYTF | TGTGCCAGCATACGAGACACCGGTGGCTACACCTTC | . | TRBV6-6 | . | TRBJ1-2
CASSQGGGGEQYF | TGTGCCAGCAGCCAAGGAGGGGGGGGCGAGCAGTACTTC | . | TRBV4-2 | . | TRBJ2-7
CASSLRLAGHTDTQYF | TGTGCCAGCAGCTTAAGGCTAGCGGGACACACAGATACGCAGTATTTT | once | TRBV7-2 | TRBD2 | TRBJ2-3
CASSLSNYGYTF | TGTGCCAGCAGCTTGAGCAACTATGGCTACACCTTC | . | TRBV7-9 | . | TRBJ1-2
CASSPAGVPNQPQHF | TGTGCCAGCAGCCCCGCGGGCGTCCCCAATCAGCCCCAGCATTTT | . | TRBV7-8 | . | TRBJ1-5
CAISESGNRGLQHF | TGTGCCATCAGTGAGTCCGGGAACAGGGGACTCCAGCATTTT | . | TRBV10-3 | TRBD1 | TRBJ1-5
CASSPPVGQGVYEQYF | TGTGCCAGCTCACCACCGGTGGGACAGGGGGTGTACGAGCAGTACTTC | . | TRBV18 | TRBD1 | TRBJ2-7
CASSSGLKVNTGELFF | TGTGCCAGCAGCTCAGGGCTCAAAGTAAACACCGGGGAGCTGTTTTTT | . | TRBV5-4 | . | TRBJ2-2
CSATGGNTGELFF | TGCAGCGCTACAGGGGGTAACACCGGGGAGCTGTTTTTT | . | TRBV29-1 | TRBD1 | TRBJ2-2
CASSVGQGATLDEQYF | TGTGCCAGCAGCGTAGGACAGGGGGCGACCTTGGACGAGCAGTACTTC | . | TRBV9 | TRBD1 | TRBJ2-7
CASSPLGQSQGYNSPLHF | TGTGCCAGCTCACCACTCGGACAGAGCCAAGGGTATAATTCACCCCTCCACTTT | . | TRBV18 | . | TRBJ1-6
CASSLDRSSYEQYF | TGTGCCAGCAGTTTGGACAGGAGCTCCTACGAGCAGTACTTC | . | TRBV2 | TRBD1 | TRBJ2-7
CASSLEFGRTWQYF | TGTGCCAGCAGCTTAGAGTTCGGGAGGACCTGGCAGTACTTC | once | TRBV11-2 | TRBD2 | TRBJ2-5
CASSVDKPEGARSTEAFF | TGTGCCAGCAGCGTAGACAAGCCCGAGGGGGCCAGAAGTACTGAAGCTTTCTTT | . | TRBV9 | TRBD1 | TRBJ1-1
CASATGFESPLHF | TGTGCCAGCGCGACAGGGTTTGAATCACCCCTCCACTTT | . | TRBV2 | TRBD1 | TRBJ1-6
CTSSQEPGLAGGPLYNEQFF | TGCACCAGCAGCCAAGAACCGGGACTAGCGGGGGGGCCGCTCTACAATGAGCAGTTCTTC | . | TRBV1 | . | TRBJ2-1
CASSLSPGGTETQYF | TGCGCCAGCAGTTTATCCCCGGGGGGGACAGAGACCCAGTACTTC | few | TRBV27 | TRBD2 | TRBJ2-5
CASSITGTGGSPLHF | TGTGCCAGCAGTATAACCGGGACAGGGGGCTCACCCCTCCACTTT | . | TRBV2 | TRBD1 | TRBJ1-6
CASSPVGAGPPYGYTF | TGTGCCAGCTCACCGGTTGGGGCCGGCCCCCCCTATGGCTACACCTTC | . | TRBV18 | . | TRBJ1-2
CASSYTNPRVGGYTF | TGTGCCAGCAGTTACACTAATCCGCGGGTCGGTGGCTACACCTTC | few | TRBV6-5 | . | TRBJ1-2
CSVSGAPPEGYTF | TGCAGCGTATCAGGGGCCCCACCGGAGGGCTACACCTTC | . | TRBV29-1 | . | TRBJ1-2
CASSYRDRVVEQYF | TGTGCCAGCAGCTACCGGGACAGGGTAGTCGAGCAGTACTTC | . | TRBV5-6 | TRBD1 | TRBJ2-7
CASSPQGGRVNSPLHF | TGTGCCAGCAGCCCCCAAGGGGGCCGTGTAAATTCACCCCTCCACTTT | . | TRBV9 | TRBD1 | TRBJ1-6
CASKPGTSGYNEQFF | TGTGCCAGCAAACCAGGGACTAGCGGGTACAATGAGCAGTTCTTC | few | TRBV6-5 | TRBD2 | TRBJ2-1
CASSLALAGGPFETQYF | TGTGCCAGCAGCTTGGCCCTGGCGGGGGGGCCCTTTGAGACCCAGTACTTC | . | TRBV5-5 | TRBD2 | TRBJ2-5
CASSLLTSFNEQFF | TGTGCCAGTAGTTTACTGACTAGCTTCAATGAGCAGTTCTTC | . | TRBV19 | TRBD2 | TRBJ2-1